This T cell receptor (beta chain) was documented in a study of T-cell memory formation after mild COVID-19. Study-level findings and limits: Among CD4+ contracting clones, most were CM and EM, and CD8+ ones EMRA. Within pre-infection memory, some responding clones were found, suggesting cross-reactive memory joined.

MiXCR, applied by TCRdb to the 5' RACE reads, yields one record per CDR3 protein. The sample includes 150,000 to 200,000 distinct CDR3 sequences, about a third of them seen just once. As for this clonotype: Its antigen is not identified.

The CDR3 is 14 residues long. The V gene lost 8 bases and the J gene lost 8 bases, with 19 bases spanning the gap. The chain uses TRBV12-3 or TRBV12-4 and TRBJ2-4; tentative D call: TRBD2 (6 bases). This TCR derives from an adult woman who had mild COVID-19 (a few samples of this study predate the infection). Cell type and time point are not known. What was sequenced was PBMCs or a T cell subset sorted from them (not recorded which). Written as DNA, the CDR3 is TGTGCCAGCTCTCAGGGAGCTGCGGGGTACATTCAGTACTTC. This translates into CASSQGAAGYIQYF.